A selection of T cell receptor beta chains follows, all from one sample in a study of T cell responses to AZD1222 COVID-19 vaccine. The method was immunoSEQ multiplex PCR; TCRdb's version includes in-frame clones alone and lacks a portion of them. The data hold about 180,000 clones, with 85% to 90% observed a single time. This material consisted of peripheral blood, taken on day 0 of AZD1222 vaccination. These receptors originate from an adult in good health. Each CDR3 is given without its conserved first and last residue. The order of the fields is CDR3 protein, J gene, V gene.

ASSLSWGLAGASYNEQF	TRBJ2-1	TRBV28
ASTLAGDEQF	TRBJ2-1	TRBV19
ASQRQGNTEAF	TRBJ1-1	TRBV19
ASTTSGSYEQY	TRBJ2-7	TRBV28
ASRPPGLSTDTQY	TRBJ2-3	TRBV6-5
ASSVQEGNQPQH	TRBJ1-5	TRBV7-6
ASRPGFYNSPLH	TRBJ1-6	TRBV27
ASSRTGIDYNEQF	TRBJ2-1	TRBV2
ASSYSGQEQETQY	TRBJ2-5	TRBV6-5
ATATGPQSTQY	TRBJ2-5	TRBV6-5
ASTGVGADTQY	TRBJ2-3	TRBV5-6
ASSLTGFFYGYT	TRBJ1-2	TRBV28
ASSTLTGGYEQY	TRBJ2-7	TRBV9
ASSTRSNHNEQF	TRBJ2-1	TRBV7-2
ASSPGLNDYGYT	TRBJ1-2	TRBV5-1
ASSLAGVSGNTIY	TRBJ1-3	TRBV7-2
ASSWASGSYRPQH	TRBJ1-5	TRBV5-8
ASSTGYSEQF	TRBJ2-1	TRBV7-3
ASRMLGQGNGYT	TRBJ1-2	TRBV19
ASSPVATNEKLF	TRBJ1-4	TRBV5-6
ASSQPDKLNTEAF	TRBJ1-1	TRBV4-1
ASSEGLTSTDTQY	TRBJ2-3	TRBV6-4
ASSPDRGRTEAF	TRBJ1-1	TRBV18
ASRGVDRGPYEQY	TRBJ2-7	TRBV6-5
ASSLAGGAKYQETQY	TRBJ2-5	TRBV7-2
ASSAIWGLAETQY	TRBJ2-5	TRBV9
ASSIPRGIGNQPQH	TRBJ1-5	TRBV19
ASSQDRDLTYNEQF	TRBJ2-1	TRBV3-1/TRBV3-2
ASSYRRDGPMDEKLF	TRBJ1-4	TRBV6-2/TRBV6-3
ASRIGGGNQPQH	TRBJ1-5	TRBV28
ASSPLGDTIY	TRBJ1-3	TRBV9
ASSLPNQPQH	TRBJ1-5	TRBV12-3/TRBV12-4
ASSKTGTPNTEAF	TRBJ1-1	TRBV6-5
ASGGTVGYT	TRBJ1-2	TRBV6-5
ASSDLGAGAGETQY	TRBJ2-5	TRBV27
SAGGGSNTEAF	TRBJ1-1	TRBV29-1
ASRTSRYNSPLH	TRBJ1-6	TRBV28
ASSQGGGLAGASRVQY	TRBJ2-7	TRBV4-2
ASADGGALAKNIQY	TRBJ2-4	TRBV28
ASRSRTGRYGYT	TRBJ1-2	TRBV6-5
ASSPELSNQPQH	TRBJ1-5	TRBV18
SASEGVSQPQH	TRBJ1-5	TRBV20-1
ASSYLGRGGVETQY	TRBJ2-5	TRBV6-6
AWVNPGTYEQY	TRBJ2-7	TRBV30
ASSSIRGGANTGELF	TRBJ2-2	TRBV11-2
ACSRLGNYGYT	TRBJ1-2	TRBV28
SAYSGNTIY	TRBJ1-3	TRBV29-1
ASSLSLDPRGYT	TRBJ1-2	TRBV27
ASSTLGTTSGYT	TRBJ1-2	TRBV7-8
ASSPARGDTQY	TRBJ2-3	TRBV12-3/TRBV12-4
ASRPRDRVKDTQY	TRBJ2-3	TRBV28
ASSLGAENYGYT	TRBJ1-2	TRBV11-2
SAARQNEAF	TRBJ1-1	TRBV20-1
ASSLRGSGTDTQY	TRBJ2-3	TRBV6-5
ASSPLRGDQPQH	TRBJ1-5	TRBV7-6
ATSDWAASGKYNEQF	TRBJ2-1	TRBV24-1
ASSPAQGNGYT	TRBJ1-2	TRBV28
ATPKVVGEPQH	TRBJ1-5	TRBV6-5